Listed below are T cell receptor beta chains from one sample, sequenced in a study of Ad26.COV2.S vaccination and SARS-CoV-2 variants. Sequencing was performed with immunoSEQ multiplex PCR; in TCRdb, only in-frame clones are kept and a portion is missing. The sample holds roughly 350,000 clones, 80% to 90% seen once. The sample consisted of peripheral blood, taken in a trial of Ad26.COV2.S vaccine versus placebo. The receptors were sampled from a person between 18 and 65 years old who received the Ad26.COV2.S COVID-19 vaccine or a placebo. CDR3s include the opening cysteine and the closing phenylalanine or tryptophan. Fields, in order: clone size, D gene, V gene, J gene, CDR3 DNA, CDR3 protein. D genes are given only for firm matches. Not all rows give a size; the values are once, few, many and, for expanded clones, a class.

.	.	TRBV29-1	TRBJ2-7	TGCAGCGTTGAAGATCGAGGCGGGGCCCGAGGTGGGGACGAGCAGTACTTC	CSVEDRGGARGGDEQYF
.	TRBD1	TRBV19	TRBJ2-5	TGTGCCAGTAGTCCACAGGGGGCGGCGACCCAGTACTTC	CASSPQGAATQYF
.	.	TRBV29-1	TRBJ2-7	TGCAGCGTTGCGGACGGGGCCTCCTACGAGCAGTACTTC	CSVADGASYEQYF
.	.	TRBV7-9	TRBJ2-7	TGTGCCAGCAGCTTGGGTTCCTACGAGCAGTACTTC	CASSLGSYEQYF
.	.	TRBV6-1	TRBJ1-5	TGTGCCAGCAGTGAAGCGAGCAGGGGATCCCAGCCCCAGCATTTT	CASSEASRGSQPQHF
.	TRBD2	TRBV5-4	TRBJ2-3	TGTGCCAGCAGCTTAGGGCGGGGGACTAGCACAGATACGCAGTATTTT	CASSLGRGTSTDTQYF
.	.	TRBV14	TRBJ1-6	TGTGCCAGCAGCCAAGATTGGGGAGGAGGCCTCCACTTT	CASSQDWGGGLHF
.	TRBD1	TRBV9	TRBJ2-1	TGTGCCAGCAGCGTAGAGCCGGGACAGAACTACAATGAGCAGTTCTTC	CASSVEPGQNYNEQFF
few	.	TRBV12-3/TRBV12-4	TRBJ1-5	TGTGCCAGCAGGCTCTCGGATCAGCCCCAGCATTTT	CASRLSDQPQHF
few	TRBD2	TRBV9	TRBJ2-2	TGTGCCAGCAGCGTAACTAGCGGGAGTATTACCGGGGAGCTGTTTTTT	CASSVTSGSITGELFF
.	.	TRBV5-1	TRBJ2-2	TGCGCCAGCAGCTTGGTGCACAGCTTCACCGGGGAGCTGTTTTTT	CASSLVHSFTGELFF
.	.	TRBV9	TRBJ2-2	TGTGCCAGCAGCGGACAGGTGACGAACACCGGGGAGCTGTTTTTT	CASSGQVTNTGELFF
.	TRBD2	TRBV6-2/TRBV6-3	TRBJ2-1	TGTGCCAGCAGCCCCCTTCATAGCGGGGACCCCTACAATGAGCAGTTCTTC	CASSPLHSGDPYNEQFF
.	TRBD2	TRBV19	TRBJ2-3	TGTGCCAGTAGGTGGACTAGCCCCCAAGCGGGAGATACGCAGTATTTT	CASRWTSPQAGDTQYF
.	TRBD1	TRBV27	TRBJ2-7	TGTGCCAGCAGTCGGGACAGAGGGACCACCTACGAGCAGTACTTC	CASSRDRGTTYEQYF
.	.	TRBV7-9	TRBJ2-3	TGTGCCAGCAGCTCTACAGGGATTTCCACAGATACGCAGTATTTT	CASSSTGISTDTQYF
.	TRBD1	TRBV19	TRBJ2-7	TGTGCCAGTAGTAGAACTGCAGGGGGAAACTCCTACGAGCAGTACTTC	CASSRTAGGNSYEQYF
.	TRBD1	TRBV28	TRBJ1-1	TGTGCCAGCAGTGTGACAGGGCGGGGGGCTGAAGCTTTCTTT	CASSVTGRGAEAFF
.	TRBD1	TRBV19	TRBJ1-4	TGTGCCAGTAGTAACCAACAGGGGGCCGTTGAAAAACTGTTTTTT	CASSNQQGAVEKLFF
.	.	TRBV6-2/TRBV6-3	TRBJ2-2	TGTGCCAGCAGTGATACCCATACCGCGAACACCGGGGAGCTGTTTTTT	CASSDTHTANTGELFF
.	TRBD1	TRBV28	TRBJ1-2	TGTGCCAGCAGTTTGGGACAGACTAACTATGGCTACACCTTC	CASSLGQTNYGYTF
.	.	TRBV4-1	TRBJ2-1	TGCGCCAGCAGCCAGGTCGGTAATGAGCAGTTCTTC	CASSQVGNEQFF
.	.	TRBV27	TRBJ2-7	TGTGCCAGCAGTTGGGGGCGTACTTACGAGCAGTACTTC	CASSWGRTYEQYF
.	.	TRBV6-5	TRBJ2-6	TGTGCCACCTACCGTTGGGCTGGGGCCAACGTCCTGACTTTC	CATYRWAGANVLTF
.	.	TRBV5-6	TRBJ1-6	TGTGCCAGCAGCTTCGGTGCGGGCTCCTATAATTCACCCCTCCACTTT	CASSFGAGSYNSPLHF
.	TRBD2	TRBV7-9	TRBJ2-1	TGTGCCAGCAGCTTCGCCGGGACTAGCGGCCAGGACAATGAGCAGTTCTTC	CASSFAGTSGQDNEQFF
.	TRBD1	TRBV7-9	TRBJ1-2	TGTGCCAGCAGCTTAGCCGACAGGGTTTCTTATGGCTACACCTTC	CASSLADRVSYGYTF
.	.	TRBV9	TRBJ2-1	TGTGCCAGCAGCAAGGACAGCCTGCTGGACAATGAGCAGTTCTTC	CASSKDSLLDNEQFF
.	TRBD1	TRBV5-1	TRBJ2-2	TGCGCCAGCAGCTTGGTGGGACAGTACGCGGGCGGGGAGCTGTTTTTT	CASSLVGQYAGGELFF
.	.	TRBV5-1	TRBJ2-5	TGCGCCAGCAGCTTGGGGACGGTAGAAGAGACCCAGTACTTC	CASSLGTVEETQYF
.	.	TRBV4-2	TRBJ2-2	TGTGCCAGCAGCCAAGACTTGACGCGGCTAGTTTTTGGGGAGCTGTTTTTT	CASSQDLTRLVFGELFF
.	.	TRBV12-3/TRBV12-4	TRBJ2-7	TGTGCCAGCAGTTTCCCCGGAGTCGGTAAGCAGTACTTC	CASSFPGVGKQYF
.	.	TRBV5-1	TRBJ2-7	TGCGCCAGCAGCCTCCTTCCGACAGGAAGCTACGAGCAGTACTTC	CASSLLPTGSYEQYF
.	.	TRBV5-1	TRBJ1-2	TGCGCCAGCAGCCCCCGGGGGGCGGACTATGGCTACACCTTC	CASSPRGADYGYTF
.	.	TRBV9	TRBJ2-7	TGTGCCAGCAGCGAAGCTCCGGGGGCCCAATACGAGCAGTACTTC	CASSEAPGAQYEQYF
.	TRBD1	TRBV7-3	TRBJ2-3	TGTGCCAGCAGCTTAAACCCAGGGGGCGCAGGCACAGATACGCAGTATTTT	CASSLNPGGAGTDTQYF
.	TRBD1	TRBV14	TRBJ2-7	TGTGCCAGCAGCCAAAGGTACAGGGGTCACGAGCAGTACTTC	CASSQRYRGHEQYF
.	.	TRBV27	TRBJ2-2	TGTGCCAGCAGCCGGACTTTGGACACCGGGGAGCTGTTTTTT	CASSRTLDTGELFF
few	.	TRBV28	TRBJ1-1	TGTGCCAGCAGTTTCCCGGAGAACACTGAAGCTTTCTTT	CASSFPENTEAFF
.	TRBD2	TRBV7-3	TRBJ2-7	TGTGCCAGCAGCTTAACGGGTAGCGGGAGAAGGTACGAGCAGTACTTC	CASSLTGSGRRYEQYF
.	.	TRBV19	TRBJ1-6	TGTGCCAGTAAGGACGGTCTGAGCTCCTATAATTCACCCCTCCACTTT	CASKDGLSSYNSPLHF
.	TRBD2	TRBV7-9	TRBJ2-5	TGTGCCAGCAGCTTAGTCGGACTAGCGGGAGAGACCCAGTACTTC	CASSLVGLAGETQYF
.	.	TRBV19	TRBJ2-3	TGTGCCAGTAGTCGTCAGTGGGCAGATACGCAGTATTTT	CASSRQWADTQYF
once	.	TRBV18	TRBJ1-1	TGTGCCAGCTCACCGCTTGATAGAATGAACACTGAAGCTTTCTTT	CASSPLDRMNTEAFF
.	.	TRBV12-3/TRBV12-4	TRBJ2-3	TGTGCCAGCTCCCACAGCACAGATACGCAGTATTTT	CASSHSTDTQYF
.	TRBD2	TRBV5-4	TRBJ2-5	TGTGCCAGCAGCCAGACACCTAGCGGGGGTAGACAAGAGACCCAGTACTTC	CASSQTPSGGRQETQYF
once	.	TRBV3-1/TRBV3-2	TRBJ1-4	TGTGCCAGCAGCCGGGACTTAACGGGTGAAAAACTGTTTTTT	CASSRDLTGEKLFF
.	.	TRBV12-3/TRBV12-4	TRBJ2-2	TGTGCCATCGGGAAGACCGGGGAGCTGTTTTTT	CAIGKTGELFF
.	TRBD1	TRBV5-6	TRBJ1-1	TGTGCCAGCAGCCCCCGGTGGACAGGGGTCACTGAAGCTTTCTTT	CASSPRWTGVTEAFF
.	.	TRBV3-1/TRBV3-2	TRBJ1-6	TGTGCCAGCAGCCAAGATCTCCAGCAAAATTCACCCCTCCACTTT	CASSQDLQQNSPLHF
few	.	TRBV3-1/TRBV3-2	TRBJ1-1	TGTGCCAGCAGCCAAACCTACAACACTGAAGCTTTCTTT	CASSQTYNTEAFF
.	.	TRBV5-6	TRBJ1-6	TGTGCCAGCAGTGGGACGTATGTGTCACCCCTCCACTTT	CASSGTYVSPLHF
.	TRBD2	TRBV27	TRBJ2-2	TGTGCCAGCAGTTTATGGGCGGGAGGGCCCCACGGGGAGCTGTTTTTT	CASSLWAGGPHGELFF